This passage covers 3 T cell receptor beta chains from one sample sequenced in a study of cytomegalovirus exposure and HLA in healthy donors. PCR employed 60 Vbeta and 13 Jbeta primers. The method was immunoSEQ multiplex PCR; TCRdb's version includes in-frame clones alone and lacks a portion of them. Here the sample spans fewer than 250,000 clones, over 75% being singletons. The sample taken for sequencing was PBMCs. The source of these receptors is a man between 18 and 35 years old in good health and CMV-seronegative.

CDR3 nucleotide sequence: TGCGCCAGCAGCCAAGTGGGACAGGGGGCGAACGGGGAGCTGTTTTTT. The encoded protein is CASSQVGQGANGELFF. The genes are TRBV4-3 and TRBJ2-2; 12 nucleotides match TRBD1. Germline assignment: CDR1 LGHNA and CDR2 YSLEER. CDR3 size: 16 residues. V trimming: 1 base; J trimming: 7 bases; junction bases outside the gene matches: 4.

CDR3 sequence reads: CASGPMGGASEKLFF. CDR3 coding DNA: TGTGCTAGTGGTCCCATGGGGGGGGCGTCGGAAAAACTGTTTTTT. This chain joins TRBV12-5 and TRBJ1-4; maybe TRBD1 (6 bases). The V gene lost 5 bases and the J gene lost 8 bases, with 18 bases spanning the gap. The CDR3 is 15 amino acids. The germline V gene has CDR1 LGHNT and CDR2 FRNRAP.

The gene calls are TRBV11-2 and TRBJ2-7, with D possibly TRBD2 on 6 matching bases. The CDR3 consists of 15 residues. Per the germline V gene, CDR1 is SGHAT and CDR2 is FQNNGV. Trimming took off 5 bases at V and 0 bases at J, with 14 bases between the two ends. Written as DNA, the CDR3 is TGTGCCAGCAGCCTAGTGGGGGGAAGCTCCTACGAGCAGTACTTC. It yields the protein CASSLVGGSSYEQYF.